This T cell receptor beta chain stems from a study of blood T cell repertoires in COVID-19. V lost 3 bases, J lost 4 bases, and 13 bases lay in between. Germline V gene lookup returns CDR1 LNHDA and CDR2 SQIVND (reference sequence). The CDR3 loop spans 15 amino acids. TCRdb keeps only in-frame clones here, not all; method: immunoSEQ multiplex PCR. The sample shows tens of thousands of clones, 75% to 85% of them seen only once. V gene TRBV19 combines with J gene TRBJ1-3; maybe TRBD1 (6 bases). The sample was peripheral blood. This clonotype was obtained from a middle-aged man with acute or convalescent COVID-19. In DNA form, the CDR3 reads TGTGCCAGTAGTATCCCGACAGGCCGGGGAAACACCATATATTTT. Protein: CASSIPTGRGNTIYF.